The 25 T cell receptor beta chains in this list originate from one sample, sequenced in a study of cytomegalovirus exposure and HLA in healthy donors. PCR amplification relied on 60 Vbeta primers (plus 13 Jbeta primers). Measured with immunoSEQ multiplex PCR; TCRdb has only the in-frame clones, and not every one. The sample holds about 110,000 clones. Sample: PBMCs. The receptors were gathered from a middle-aged man in good health and CMV-seropositive.

The J gene is TRBJ1-1, the V gene TRBV4-1, with D unresolved. The V and J ends lost 0 bases and 4 bases respectively, with 12 bases between them. CDR1 is MGHRA, CDR2 YSYEKL, per germline. This CDR3 has 15 amino acids. This CDR3 is CASSQEAWASTEAFF. DNA for the CDR3: TGCGCCAGCAGCCAAGAGGCCTGGGCTTCCACTGAAGCTTTCTTT.

The chain uses TRBV2 and TRBJ1-5, with TRBD1 matching 9 bases. The CDR3 runs 14 residues. Germline lookup yields CDR1 SNHLY and CDR2 FYNNEI. With 6 bases clipped from V and 6 bases from J, the junction kept 6 bases outside the gene matches. As DNA, the CDR3 is TGTGCCAGCAGCTATGGACAGGGGAGTCAGCCCCAGCATTTT. This gives the protein CASSYGQGSQPQHF.

The gene calls are TRBV5-4 and TRBJ1-1, with a tentative D call TRBD1 (5 bases). V was shortened by 4 bases and J by 1 base, with 8 bases between the two germline ends. Per the germline V gene, CDR1 is SGHNT and CDR2 is YYREEE (reference sequence). This CDR3 comprises 13 residues. The CDR3 reads CASSKDTNTEAFF. The CDR3 coding sequence is TGTGCCAGCAGCAAGGACACGAACACTGAAGCTTTCTTT.

For this clone: One end of the junction does not line up with germline, which may come from a read error. V is TRBV11-3 and J is TRBJ2-7; D possibly corresponds to TRBD2 (6 bases). The CDR3 is 18 residues long. CDR1 is SGHNT and CDR2 is YENEEA in the germline V gene. This CDR3 reads CASSPARDSVRDHPGRRF. The CDR3 coding sequence is TGTGCCAGCAGCCCAGCCCGGGACTCCGTTCGGGATCACCCAGGCCGACGTTTC.

J is TRBJ2-5 and V is TRBV29-1, with 11 bases identical to TRBD1. V gave up 8 bases and J gave up 5 bases; unmatched junction bases: 7. CDR1 and CDR2 (germline): SQVTM, ANQGSEA. There are 13 residues in the CDR3. As DNA, the CDR3 is TGCAGCCTTCGGACAGGGGGCCTTGAGACCCAGTACTTC. Translating gives CSLRTGGLETQYF.

V usage is TRBV30 and J usage is TRBJ1-5, with a tentative D call TRBD1 (5 bases). In germline, CDR1 is GTSNPN, CDR2 SVGIG (reference sequence). Trimming stripped 4 bases from V and 12 bases from J, with 13 bases between. The CDR3 totals 11 residues. The CDR3 region is CAWMEEGLQHF. Here the CDR3 DNA reads TGTGCCTGGATGGAGGAGGGGCTCCAGCATTTT.

V gene TRBV11-3 combines with J gene TRBJ2-7; 10 nucleotides line up with TRBD1. V trimming: 4 bases; J trimming: 6 bases; junction bases outside the gene matches: 3. CDR3 length: 13 residues. From germline, CDR1 is SGHNT and CDR2 YENEEA. Here the CDR3 reads CASSSGTGVEQYF. The CDR3 nucleotides read TGTGCCAGCAGCTCCGGGACAGGGGTCGAGCAGTACTTC.

J is TRBJ1-5 and V is TRBV28; D uncertain. Trimming removed 3 bases from V and 0 bases from J, with 12 bases in between. Per the germline V gene, CDR1 is MDHEN and CDR2 is SYDVKM. The CDR3 runs 16 residues. CDR3 nucleotides: TGTGCCAGCAGTTTTACCCCTGACTATAGCAATCAGCCCCAGCATTTT. This gives the protein CASSFTPDYSNQPQHF.

Here the CDR3 reads CASSSGLAGVNRANEQFF. CDR3 coding DNA: TGTGCCAGCTCATCGGGACTAGCGGGAGTTAATAGGGCCAATGAGCAGTTCTTC. The rearrangement uses TRBV18 and TRBJ2-1, with TRBD2 identical over 14 bases. CDR3 length: 18 residues. The J segment lost 6 bases and the V segment lost 5 bases, leaving 12 bases of the junction unmatched. Per the germline V gene, CDR1 is KGHSH and CDR2 is LQKENI.

The rearrangement uses TRBV27 and TRBJ2-1; 11 bases align to TRBD2. CDR1 MNHEY and CDR2 SMNVEV come from the germline V gene (reference sequence). J was trimmed by 12 bases and V by 3 bases; bases with no gene match: 13. CDR3 size: 16 residues. The CDR3 spells CASSFLSAASGRRQFF. CDR3 nucleotides: TGTGCCAGCAGTTTCCTCTCCGCGGCTAGCGGGAGGAGGCAGTTCTTC.

The gene calls are TRBV29-1 and TRBJ1-3, with D tentatively TRBD1 (6 bases). The V end lost 4 bases, the J end lost 0 bases, and 10 bases lay between the germline ends. Germline values: CDR1 SQVTM, CDR2 ANQGSEA. The CDR3 length is 14 residues. CDR3 nucleotide sequence: TGCAGCGTTGCGACGGACAGCTCTGGAAACACCATATATTTT. It yields the protein CSVATDSSGNTIYF.

The chain couples TRBV7-3 to TRBJ1-1, with a tentative D call TRBD1 (5 bases). The CDR3 is made up of 13 amino acids. The ends were cut back, 2 bases at V and 7 bases at J, with 11 bases in the middle. CDR1 is SGHTA and CDR2 is FQGTGA in the germline V gene. For the CDR3, the DNA is TGTGCCAGCAGCTTAGGGGGACTTGGTGAAGCTTTCTTT. Protein product: CASSLGGLGEAFF.

This chain joins TRBV27 and TRBJ2-7; 9 nucleotides match TRBD1. After removal of 2 bases from V and 0 bases from J, the junction contained 5 bases not matched to a gene. CDR1 MNHEY and CDR2 SMNVEV come from the germline V gene (reference sequence). The CDR3 is 16 residues long. CDR3 protein: CASSLGTGLVSYEQYF. The CDR3 nucleotides are TGTGCCAGCAGTTTAGGGACAGGGTTGGTCTCCTACGAGCAGTACTTC.

This sequence joins TRBV27 and TRBJ1-1, with 9 bases identical to TRBD1. Germline CDR1 MNHEY, CDR2 SMNVEV (reference sequence). The CDR3 consists of 12 residues. V gave up 7 bases and J gave up 8 bases; unmatched junction bases: 5. This CDR3 reads CASIDRGWEAFF. CDR3 bases: TGTGCCAGCATCGACAGGGGGTGGGAAGCTTTCTTT.

The chain links TRBV4-2 to TRBJ2-7; 8 bases are shared with TRBD1. The CDR3 covers 13 residues. Looked up from germline, CDR1 is LGHNA and CDR2 is YNFKEQ. V shed 6 bases and J 3 bases; nucleotides not matched to a gene: 4. CDR3 sequence: CASRPGQDYEQYF. CDR3 in DNA: TGTGCCAGCAGACCGGGACAGGACTACGAGCAGTACTTC.

The V call is TRBV29-1, the J call TRBJ2-7; 7 bases match TRBD1. This CDR3 is built from 11 residues. Germline loops: CDR1 SQVTM, CDR2 ANQGSEA. J was trimmed by 3 bases and V by 5 bases; bases with no gene match: 1. The DNA for the CDR3 is TGCAGCGTTCGGACAGGCTACGAGCAGTACTTC. Translated: CSVRTGYEQYF.

The V gene is TRBV7-2, the J gene TRBJ2-7, with a tentative D call TRBD2 (6 bases). This CDR3 region has 13 residues. CDR1 is SGHTA and CDR2 is FQGNSA in the germline V gene. V gave up 1 base and J gave up 4 bases, with 8 bases separating them. CDR3 loop: CASSLGGLYEQYF. CDR3 DNA sequence: TGTGCCAGCAGCTTAGGGGGACTTTACGAGCAGTACTTC.

V and J are TRBV5-1 and TRBJ2-7; TRBD1 agrees at 8 bases. V dropped 4 bases and J dropped 3; count of bases not matched to a gene: 6. Germline lookup yields CDR1 SGHRS and CDR2 YFSETQ. The CDR3 consists of 14 residues. As DNA, the CDR3 is TGCGCCAGCAGCCAGAGACAGGGGAACTACGAGCAGTACTTC. It codes for CASSQRQGNYEQYF.

The chain uses TRBV5-1 and TRBJ1-1, with 9 bases that match TRBD1. This CDR3 is built from 15 residues. Trimming took 4 bases from V and 6 from J; bases not matched to a gene: 10. Germline-derived CDR1 and CDR2 are SGHRS and YFSETQ. As DNA, the CDR3 is TGCGCCAGCAGCCGAGATCGGACAGGGGAGCCTGAAGCTTTCTTT. This codes for CASSRDRTGEPEAFF.

CDR3 DNA: TGTGCCAGCAGCCCCGGACTAGCGGGAGGGCCGGCAGATACGCAGTATTTT. Its protein product is CASSPGLAGGPADTQYF. The chain is built from TRBV7-8 and TRBJ2-3; 15 nucleotides align to TRBD2. CDR3 length equals 17 residues. Per the germline V gene, CDR1 is SGHVS and CDR2 is FQNEAQ. V lost 5 bases and J lost 4; bases outside the gene matches: 7.

Points on this clone: It is likely a read error, because the conserved phenylalanine at the end of the CDR3 is missing. The limits of the CDR3 on the DNA are not certain, so only TCRdb's listed CDR3 is given. The chain employs TRBV5-6 and TRBJ2-3; TRBD1, as called in the table, went unchecked against the DNA. The CDR3 comprises 13 residues, both ends counted. Germline CDR1 and CDR2: SGHDT and YYEEEE. The chain's CDR3 is CASSSPHNIPQVD.

The V call is TRBV7-6, the J call TRBJ1-2; 8 nucleotides line up with TRBD1. Germline trimming cut 8 bases from V and 4 bases from J; bases unmatched to any gene: 6. This CDR3 region has 13 residues. Per germline, CDR1 SGHVS and CDR2 FNYEAQ. The CDR3 region is CASAPGQAYGYTF. The CDR3 DNA sequence: TGTGCCAGCGCCCCGGGACAGGCCTATGGCTACACCTTC.

For this clone: An end of the junction differs from the germline gene, which may be a read error. This chain links TRBV28 with TRBJ1-4, with D perhaps matching TRBD1 (5 bases). CDR3 length equals 15 residues. CDR1 is MDHEN and CDR2 is SYDVKM in the germline V gene. DNA of the CDR3: TGTGCCAGCAGTTTAGGGGGACTGGCTAACGAAAAACTGTTTTTT. This encodes CASSLGGLANEKLFF.

V and J are TRBV4-3 and TRBJ2-7; maybe TRBD2 (7 bases). V dropped 1 base and J dropped 4 bases, with 17 bases sitting between them. The germline V gene has CDR1 LGHNA and CDR2 YSLEER. The CDR3 has 16 amino acids. The CDR3 nucleotides read TGCGCCAGCAGCCAAGTACCTGGGGGGGCGCGGTACGAGCAGTACTTC. This sequence encodes CASSQVPGGARYEQYF.

The CDR3 nucleotides are TGCAGCGTTGTAGGGGACAGGGGGCCCCTGGAGCAGTACTTC. It yields the protein CSVVGDRGPLEQYF. The rearrangement links TRBV29-1 to TRBJ2-7; 12 bases agree with TRBD1. The trim removed 4 bases at V and 7 bases at J, leaving 8 bases unmatched. This CDR3 spans 14 amino acids. Germline CDR1 SQVTM, CDR2 ANQGSEA.